What follows are 27 T cell receptor beta chains derived from one specimen sequenced in a study of PD-1 blockade in classical Hodgkin lymphoma. Clones were read by immunoSEQ multiplex PCR, and TCRdb kept only the in-frame ones, dropping some. The top ten clones hold 2.5% to 3.5% of a sample with around 40,000 clones, 71% of them seen once. Each patient relapsed following autologous stem cell transplantation, and prior brentuximab vedotin exposure differed. Here the sequenced sample was peripheral blood mononuclear cells (PBMCs), taken at baseline. The origin of the receptors is a human donor with classical Hodgkin lymphoma.

This chain uses TRBV5-6 with TRBJ2-5; D gene uncertain. This CDR3 region has 12 residues. Per the germline V gene, CDR1 is SGHDT and CDR2 is YYEEEE. V lost 2 bases, J lost 4 bases, and 6 bases lay in between. The CDR3 DNA reads TGTGCCAGCAGCTTCCCCTCAGAGACCCAGTACTTC. Translated: CASSFPSETQYF.

The gene calls are TRBV6-1 and TRBJ1-4, with D perhaps matching TRBD1 (5 bases). The germline gives CDR1 MNHNS, CDR2 SASEGT. Trimming removed 5 bases at V and 6 bases at J, with 16 bases between. The CDR3 spans 15 residues. CDR3 residues: CASSFQLGRDEKLFF. The CDR3 coding sequence is TGTGCCAGCAGTTTCCAGTTGGGACGCGATGAAAAACTGTTTTTT.

In DNA, the CDR3 is TGTGCCAGCCGGGGAGGGTTCAATGAGCAGTTCTTC. Translating it yields CASRGGFNEQFF. The chain has TRBV27 and TRBJ2-1; the match to TRBD2 covers 7 bases. CDR1 MNHEY and CDR2 SMNVEV come from the germline V gene (reference sequence). J lost 6 bases, V lost 8 bases, and 4 bases had no gene match. This CDR3 spans 12 amino acids.

This chain connects TRBV7-9 to TRBJ1-2; D may be TRBD1 (6 bases). In germline, CDR1 is SEHNR, CDR2 FQNEAQ (reference sequence). Deletions cut 2 bases from V and 6 bases from J, with 13 bases between. The CDR3 consists of 14 residues. CDR3 loop: CASSLRGAPDGYTF. CDR3 DNA sequence: TGTGCCAGCAGCTTACGGGGGGCGCCCGATGGCTACACCTTC. Combining the CDR3 with reference TRBV7-9 and TRBJ1-2 gives the whole variable domain DTGVSQNPRHKITKRGQNVTFRCDPISEHNRLYWYRQTLGQGPEFLTYFQNEAQLEKSRLLSDRFSAERPKGSFSTLEIQRTEQGDSAMYLCASSLRGAPDGYTFGSGTRLTVV.

Sample share makes this clone medium-sized. The V gene is TRBV18, the J gene TRBJ1-2; unclear D gene. This CDR3 is built from 13 residues. V lost 0 bases and J 6 bases, leaving 8 bases between the germline ends. Germline-derived CDR1 and CDR2 are KGHSH and LQKENI. In nucleotides, the CDR3 is TGTGCCAGCTCACCACCGATCCAGGATGGCTACACCTTC. Translated: CASSPPIQDGYTF.

The V and J genes are TRBV5-6 and TRBJ2-2, with no clear D. The CDR3 sequence is 12 residues long. CDR1 is SGHDT and CDR2 is YYEEEE in the germline V gene. Trimming pared 4 bases from V and 7 bases from J, leaving 8 bases between. The CDR3 DNA follows: TGTGCCAGCAGCGTTGCCAACGGGGAGCTGTTTTTT. Translating it yields CASSVANGELFF.

The chain employs TRBV30 and TRBJ2-2, with 8 bases that match TRBD1. Germline V gene lookup returns CDR1 GTSNPN and CDR2 SVGIG (reference sequence). Germline trimming cut 3 bases from V and 7 bases from J; bases unmatched to any gene: 4. The CDR3 is 13 residues long. CDR3 in amino acids: CAWRTGVHGELFF. In DNA, the CDR3 is TGTGCCTGGAGGACAGGGGTGCACGGGGAGCTGTTTTTT.

This clone has ten or more counts. The rearrangement uses TRBV6-1 and TRBJ2-7, with TRBD2 matching over 9 bases. CDR3 length: 12 residues. V was clipped by 9 bases and J by 3 bases; unmatched bases: 3. The germline gives CDR1 MNHNS, CDR2 SASEGT. The CDR3 here is CASFSGSYEQYF. The CDR3 DNA reads TGTGCCAGTTTTAGCGGGAGCTACGAGCAGTACTTC.

The chain has TRBV27 and TRBJ2-7; either TRBD1 or TRBD2 may fit D (6 bases each). The germline V and J ends were trimmed by 3 bases and 3 bases, with 18 bases remaining between them. The germline CDR1 and CDR2 sequences are MNHEY and SMNVEV (reference sequence). CDR3 length: 16 residues. CDR3 in amino acids: CASSLGGRDGNYEQYF. The CDR3 DNA follows: TGTGCCAGCAGTTTGGGGGGCAGGGACGGGAACTACGAGCAGTACTTC.

The chain carries TRBV5-4 and TRBJ1-1, with TRBD1 as a possible D gene (6 bases). This CDR3 is 19 amino acids long. The germline CDR1 and CDR2 sequences are SGHNT and YYREEE (reference sequence). The V end lost 4 bases, the J end lost 0 bases, and 25 bases lay between the germline ends. DNA of the CDR3: TGTGCCAGCAGCCCACCCAGGGGCCGCCCGTCGTCCATGAACACTGAAGCTTTCTTT. Protein sequence: CASSPPRGRPSSMNTEAFF.

The V and J genes are TRBV10-3 and TRBJ2-1; 9 bases are shared with TRBD2. Germline-derived CDR1 and CDR2 are ENHRY and SYGVKD. This CDR3 is built from 14 residues. The J segment lost 4 bases and the V segment lost 10 bases, leaving 8 bases of the junction unmatched. The DNA of the CDR3 is TGTGCCACGATGACTAGCGGCGTTTACAATGAGCAGTTCTTC. Amino acid sequence: CATMTSGVYNEQFF.

The genes are TRBV27 and TRBJ1-2; 9 bases agree with TRBD1. The CDR3 extends over 13 amino acids. V lost 5 bases, J lost 8 bases, and 6 bases stayed unmatched. CDR1 is MNHEY, CDR2 SMNVEV, per germline (reference sequence). In nucleotides, the CDR3 is TGTGCCAGCAGTCCCGGGACAGGGAACGGCTACACCTTC. Protein sequence: CASSPGTGNGYTF.

The chain links TRBV6-5 to TRBJ2-2, with D unresolved. Trimming left V 2 bases short and J 3 bases short, with 7 bases between. The V gene's germline CDR1 is MNHEY and CDR2 SVGAGI. The CDR3 loop spans 14 amino acids. CDR3 coding DNA: TGTGCCAGCAGTTACAACGGATACACCGGGGAGCTGTTTTTT. Its protein product is CASSYNGYTGELFF.

The chain links TRBV6-4 to TRBJ1-1; 7 bases align to TRBD1. Losses at the gene ends were 6 bases for V and 6 bases for J; bases not matched to a gene: 7. The germline gives CDR1 MRHNA, CDR2 SNTAGT. The CDR3 is 13 amino acids. CDR3 nucleotides: TGTGCCAGCAGGGTTAGACAGGGCGCTGAAGCTTTCTTT. Its protein product is CASRVRQGAEAFF.

This chain's CDR3 is CASSSLGGQGSTEAFF. The CDR3 DNA follows: TGTGCCAGCAGTTCCCTGGGGGGACAGGGGAGCACTGAAGCTTTCTTT. This chain joins TRBV6-5 and TRBJ1-1, with TRBD1 identical over 10 bases. Trimming removed 4 bases from V and 4 bases from J; junction bases left unmatched: 9. The CDR3 totals 16 residues. Germline loops: CDR1 MNHEY, CDR2 SVGAGI.

This clone has a single count. The chain links TRBV10-3 to TRBJ1-2, with D perhaps matching TRBD1 (6 bases). The CDR3 contains 15 residues. V lost 2 bases, J lost 5 bases, and 15 bases lay in between. Germline lookup yields CDR1 ENHRY and CDR2 SYGVKD. The CDR3 DNA reads as TGTGCCATCAGTGAGGAGTTAGGGGGGTCTTATGGCTACACCTTC. Translating it yields CAISEELGGSYGYTF.

The chain recombines TRBV9 with TRBJ2-7; TRBD2 matches at 8 bases. Germline CDR1 SGDLS, CDR2 YYNGEE. The V and J ends lost 4 bases and 2 bases, in that order; junction bases with no gene match: 8. The CDR3 is 15 amino acids. The CDR3 reads CASSPLSGTPYEQYF. The CDR3 DNA follows: TGTGCCAGCAGCCCGCTTAGCGGGACTCCCTACGAGCAGTACTTC.

The CDR3 spells CATSSRGNEKLFF. DNA of the CDR3: TGTGCCACCAGCTCACGGGGTAATGAAAAACTGTTTTTT. The rearrangement uses TRBV15 and TRBJ1-4; D ambiguous. Germline V CDR1 and CDR2: LNHNV, YYDKDF (reference sequence). This CDR3 contains 13 residues. With 5 bases removed from V and 4 bases from J, the gap between germline ends came to 8 bases. Drawing the rest from reference TRBV15 and TRBJ1-4, the complete variable domain is DAMVIQNPRYQVTQFGKPVTLSCSQTLNHNVMYWYQQKSSQAPKLLFHYYDKDFNNEADTPDNFQSRRPNTSFCFLDIRSPGLGDTAMYLCATSSRGNEKLFFGSGTQLSVL.

This sequence joins TRBV6-5 and TRBJ1-1; maybe TRBD1 (6 bases). CDR1 and CDR2 (germline): MNHEY, SVGAGI. Between the trimmed V and J ends, which lost 5 bases and 1 base, there was a span of 11 bases. The CDR3 loop spans 14 amino acids. CDR3 nucleotide sequence: TGTGCCAGCAGTCAACGGACAGAGAACACTGAAGCTTTCTTT. It codes for CASSQRTENTEAFF.

This sequence joins TRBV6-5 and TRBJ1-1; D unclear. The germline gives CDR1 MNHEY, CDR2 SVGAGI. The CDR3 consists of 13 residues. Trimming cost V 2 bases and J 2 bases, with 6 bases left between them. This chain's CDR3 is CASSYGINTEAFF. DNA for the CDR3: TGTGCCAGCAGTTACGGAATCAACACTGAAGCTTTCTTT.

The chain's CDR3 is CASSPGLMETQYF. CDR3 bases: TGCGCCAGCAGCCCGGGACTTATGGAGACCCAGTACTTC. The V call is TRBV4-3, the J call TRBJ2-5, with D perhaps matching TRBD2 (6 bases). The V gene lost 4 bases and the J gene lost 5 bases, with 11 bases spanning the gap. The CDR3 has 13 amino acids. CDR1 is LGHNA and CDR2 is YSLEER in the germline V gene.

V is TRBV30 and J is TRBJ2-7; 7 positions match TRBD1. The length of the CDR3 is 11 residues. CDR1 is GTSNPN and CDR2 is SVGIG in the germline V gene (reference sequence). V shed 5 bases and J 3 bases; nucleotides not matched to a gene: 1. CDR3 loop: CAWGQDYEQYF. The CDR3, as DNA: TGTGCCTGGGGACAGGACTACGAGCAGTACTTC.

This chain uses TRBV28 with TRBJ1-1; a possible D gene is TRBD1 (6 bases). This CDR3 has 13 residues. CDR1 and CDR2 (germline): MDHEN, SYDVKM. The V gene lost 5 bases and the J gene lost 11 bases, with 18 bases spanning the gap. The CDR3 reads CASSLETVDRAFF. For the CDR3, the DNA is TGTGCCAGCAGTCTAGAGACGGTCGACAGGGCTTTCTTT.

This sequence joins TRBV14 and TRBJ2-5; TRBD2 is a possible D gene (5 bases). V gave up 0 bases and J gave up 5 bases, with 13 bases separating them. This CDR3 is 15 amino acids long. Germline loops: CDR1 SGHDN, CDR2 FVKESK. CDR3 coding DNA: TGTGCCAGCAGCCAAGATACTAGTGTCTGGGAGACCCAGTACTTC. It encodes CASSQDTSVWETQYF.

The gene calls are TRBV5-4 and TRBJ2-5; 13 bases line up with TRBD2. CDR3 length: 16 amino acids. The junction had 5 bases not matched to a gene; V was cut back by 5 bases and J by 1 base. The germline gives CDR1 SGHNT, CDR2 YYREEE (reference sequence). CDR3 sequence reads: CASSNRLAGGQETQYF. The DNA of the CDR3 is TGTGCCAGCAGTAACCGACTAGCGGGGGGCCAAGAGACCCAGTACTTC.

This sequence joins TRBV27 and TRBJ1-2; 7 bases align to TRBD1. This CDR3 region has 14 residues. V was pared by 2 bases and J by 8 bases, with 8 bases of the junction left unmatched. Germline V CDR1 and CDR2: MNHEY, SMNVEV (reference sequence). CDR3 nucleotides: TGTGCCAGCAGTTTAGGGGACAGCACCAGGGGCTACACCTTC. It is translated as CASSLGDSTRGYTF.

The chain couples TRBV7-9 to TRBJ1-5, with D hard to call. V was cut by 5 bases and J by 1 base, with 12 bases left in between. The CDR3 loop spans 15 amino acids. Germline V gives CDR1 SEHNR, CDR2 FQNEAQ (reference sequence). Written as DNA, the CDR3 is TGTGCCAGCAGCCCCCGGGCCAGCAGCAATCAGCCCCAGCATTTT. Protein: CASSPRASSNQPQHF.